This TCR beta chain comes out of a study of blood T cell repertoires in COVID-19. Looking at the study overall: Material from acute and convalescent COVID-19 was sourced from the United States, Italy and Spain.

In the original processing: From reference gene primer amplification, estimates of nucleated cell counts were derived. Assay: immunoSEQ multiplex PCR; the TCRdb copy retains only in-frame clones and omits some. V and J calls and clone size are those listed in that table; D and trimming were worked out from the DNA. Among hundreds of thousands of clones listed, roughly nine tenths were seen once. There are 15 residues in the CDR3. Germline V gives CDR1 LNHDA, CDR2 SQIVND (reference sequence). The germline V and J ends were trimmed by 1 base and 3 bases, with 10 bases remaining between them. The study drew participants aged about 18 to 95 years from fewer than 30 US areas. Participants' reported clinical history set cohort assignment.

This receptor was identified in a man aged 25-45 years who had recovered from COVID-19. The chain employs TRBV19 and TRBJ1-5; possibly TRBD1 for D (5 bases). Sequenced material: PBMCs or T cells enriched from blood (not recorded which). Here the CDR3 reads CASSIAGHNNQPQHF. For the CDR3, the DNA is TGTGCCAGTAGTATAGCTGGACACAACAATCAGCCCCAGCATTTT.